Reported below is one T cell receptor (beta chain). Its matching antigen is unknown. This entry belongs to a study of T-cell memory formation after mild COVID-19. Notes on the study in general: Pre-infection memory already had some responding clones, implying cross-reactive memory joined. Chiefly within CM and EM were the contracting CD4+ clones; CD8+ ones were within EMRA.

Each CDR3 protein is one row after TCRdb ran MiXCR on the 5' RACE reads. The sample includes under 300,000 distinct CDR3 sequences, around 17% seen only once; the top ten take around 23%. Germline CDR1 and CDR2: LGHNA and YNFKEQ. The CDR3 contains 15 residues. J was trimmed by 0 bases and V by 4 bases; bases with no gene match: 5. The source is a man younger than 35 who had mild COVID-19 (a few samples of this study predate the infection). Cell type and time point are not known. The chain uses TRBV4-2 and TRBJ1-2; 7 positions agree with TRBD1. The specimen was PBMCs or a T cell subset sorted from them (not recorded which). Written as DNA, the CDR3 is TGTGCCAGCAGCCCCCCGGACAGGACTAACTATGGCTACACCTTC. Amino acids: CASSPPDRTNYGYTF.